A selection of T cell receptor beta chains follows, all from one sample in a study of blood T cell repertoires in COVID-19. Repertoires were generated with immunoSEQ multiplex PCR, while TCRdb's copy carries only in-frame clones and drops some. This table has approximately 430,000 clones, approximately 90% appearing once. Input material: peripheral blood. The receptors were gathered from a woman aged 25 to 39 with active or convalescent COVID-19. Both conserved end residues are part of each CDR3. D genes are given only for firm matches. Part of the rows lack a size; the others show once, few, many or a class for expanded clones.

TRBV11-3	TRBJ2-1	TRBD2	.	TGTGCCAGCAGCCCCCGGGCGGGGGGCAAAAATGAGCAGTTCTTC	CASSPRAGGKNEQFF
TRBV28	TRBJ1-6	TRBD1	.	TGTGCCAGCAGTTTACCGGTGGACAGGGGTACACCCCTCCACTTT	CASSLPVDRGTPLHF
TRBV18	TRBJ1-3	.	.	TGTGCCAGCTCACCACCGGCGGCCATCTCTGGAAACACCATATATTTT	CASSPPAAISGNTIYF
TRBV9	TRBJ2-2	.	.	TGTGCCAGCAGCGACGGGAACACCGGGGAGCTGTTTTTT	CASSDGNTGELFF
TRBV18	TRBJ2-1	TRBD2	few	TGTGCCAGCTCACCACGGGCTAGCGGGGGACCCTTGGGTGAGCAGTTCTTC	CASSPRASGGPLGEQFF
TRBV18	TRBJ1-4	.	.	TGTGCCAGCTCACCACCAGTAGGGGCAAATGAAAAACTGTTTTTT	CASSPPVGANEKLFF
TRBV7-9	TRBJ1-1	TRBD1	.	TGTGCCAGCAGCCACGTAAGGGACAGGGGCGGTTACACTGAAGCTTTCTTT	CASSHVRDRGGYTEAFF
TRBV5-1	TRBJ1-1	TRBD1	.	TGCGCCAGCAGCTTGGAGGGACAGGGTGGCACTGAAGCTTTCTTT	CASSLEGQGGTEAFF
TRBV7-2	TRBJ2-7	.	.	TGTGCCAGCAGCTTAGATACTAGATGGGCGTCAGAGCAGTACTTC	CASSLDTRWASEQYF
TRBV25-1	TRBJ1-1	TRBD1	.	TGTGCCAGCAGTCGGCAGGGGGGCACTGAAGCTTTCTTT	CASSRQGGTEAFF
TRBV11-2	TRBJ2-7	TRBD2	.	TGTGCCAGCAGCCCAAATCCTAGCGGGAGTAGGTCCTACGAGCAGTACTTC	CASSPNPSGSRSYEQYF
TRBV3-1/TRBV3-2	TRBJ2-2	TRBD2	.	TGTGCCAGCAGCCCGGGACTAGCGGGAGTCCCCGGGGAGCTGTTTTTT	CASSPGLAGVPGELFF
TRBV4-1	TRBJ2-3	TRBD2	.	TGCGCCAGCAGCCAAACCGGGACTAGCGGGGGAAGCACAGATACGCAGTATTTT	CASSQTGTSGGSTDTQYF
TRBV28	TRBJ2-5	.	.	TGTGCCAGCAGTCCGCCCTCCTTCAGGGACGGGGGGACCCAGTACTTC	CASSPPSFRDGGTQYF
TRBV18	TRBJ1-5	.	.	TGTGCCAGCTCACCGACAGGCTATAGCAATCAGCCCCAGCATTTT	CASSPTGYSNQPQHF
TRBV6-5	TRBJ2-7	.	.	TGTGCCAGCAGTTCTCAGGTCGGTACCTACGAGCAGTACTTC	CASSSQVGTYEQYF
TRBV19	TRBJ1-1	.	few	TGTGCCAGTAGTAAGAAAGCCAAGGAAGCTTTCTTT	CASSKKAKEAFF
TRBV14	TRBJ2-3	TRBD2	.	TGTGCCAGCGCAGAGAAAGCGGGAGGCACAGATACGCAGTATTTT	CASAEKAGGTDTQYF
TRBV7-2	TRBJ2-1	TRBD1	.	TGTGCCAGCAGCCGGCGGCGGACAGGGGGCAATGAGCAGTTCTTC	CASSRRRTGGNEQFF
TRBV5-1	TRBJ2-7	.	once	TGCGCCAGCAGCTTGTTGACTAGTGGGCCCGGGGTCGAGCAGTACTTC	CASSLLTSGPGVEQYF
TRBV6-5	TRBJ1-3	TRBD1	.	TGTGCCAGCAGTAGGGACAGGGGGAATGGAAACACCATATATTTT	CASSRDRGNGNTIYF
TRBV19	TRBJ2-3	.	.	TGTGCCAGTAGGAAGACTGGTACAGATACGCAGTATTTT	CASRKTGTDTQYF
TRBV2	TRBJ1-2	.	.	TGTGCCAGCAACAGGGCCCAAGCTACTGGCTACACCTTC	CASNRAQATGYTF
TRBV5-4	TRBJ1-1	.	.	TGTGCCAGTCACAGGGACATGAACACTGAAGCTTTCTTT	CASHRDMNTEAFF
TRBV19	TRBJ1-6	.	few	TGTGCCAGCAGAGAGGGATACTCAGATAATTCACCCCTCCACTTT	CASREGYSDNSPLHF
TRBV9	TRBJ2-3	TRBD2	.	TGTGCCAGCGGACGTTTCAGGTCAGCGGGGGGTTCGGATACGCAGTATTTT	CASGRFRSAGGSDTQYF
TRBV14	TRBJ2-7	.	.	TGTGCCAGCAGCCGAATAGACAGCTACGAGCAGTACTTC	CASSRIDSYEQYF
TRBV7-8	TRBJ1-4	.	.	TGTGCCAGCAGCCACCCAGGGGTACTTGAAAAACTGTTTTTT	CASSHPGVLEKLFF
TRBV27	TRBJ1-2	TRBD1	few	TGTGCCAGCAGTCACGGTACAGGGGGAGATGGCTACACCTTC	CASSHGTGGDGYTF
TRBV4-2	TRBJ1-2	TRBD1	.	TGTGCCAGCAGCCAAGACTCGGGACAGACTAACTATGGCTACACCTTC	CASSQDSGQTNYGYTF
TRBV5-6	TRBJ1-2	.	.	TGTGCCAGCAGCTTGGTCGGCGGGCAAGGCTACACCTTC	CASSLVGGQGYTF
TRBV18	TRBJ1-2	TRBD1	few	TGTGCCAGCTCACCGGACAGGCAATATGGCTACACCTTC	CASSPDRQYGYTF
TRBV6-1	TRBJ1-1	.	.	TGTGCCAGCAGTGAAACGACATCTATGAACACTGAAGCTTTCTTT	CASSETTSMNTEAFF
TRBV19	TRBJ1-2	TRBD1	.	TGTGCCAGTAGCAGAAACCTGCAGGGGGATCCTTATGGCTACACCTTC	CASSRNLQGDPYGYTF
TRBV5-1	TRBJ1-1	TRBD1	once	TGCGCCAGCAGCTTGATCGGGACAGGGGGCGGCACTGAAGCTTTCTTT	CASSLIGTGGGTEAFF
TRBV19	TRBJ2-5	TRBD1	.	TGTGCCAGTAGCACCGGGACAGAAGAGACCCAGTACTTC	CASSTGTEETQYF
TRBV30	TRBJ1-1	.	.	TGTGCCTGGAGTGTACAAACAGGGCTGAACACTGAAGCTTTCTTT	CAWSVQTGLNTEAFF
TRBV6-2/TRBV6-3	TRBJ1-2	TRBD1	.	TGTGCCAGCAGTGGCCGAACAGGGGGGCATGGCTACACCTTC	CASSGRTGGHGYTF
TRBV18	TRBJ2-6	TRBD2	.	TGTGCCAGCTCACCACCCGCGGGAGGGCCGGCTGGGGCCAACGTCCTGACTTTC	CASSPPAGGPAGANVLTF
TRBV14	TRBJ2-3	TRBD2	.	TGTGCCAGCAGCCAAGTTAAAACCGGGACTAGCTCGGGGAATACGCAGTATTTT	CASSQVKTGTSSGNTQYF
TRBV10-3	TRBJ2-2	TRBD2	.	TGTGCCATCAGTGAGGCTAGCGGGGGAACCGGGGAGCTGTTTTTT	CAISEASGGTGELFF
TRBV5-5	TRBJ1-3	.	.	TGTGCCAGCAGCTCAGGTGGGGGGTCCGGAAACACCATATATTTT	CASSSGGGSGNTIYF
TRBV7-9	TRBJ1-2	TRBD1	few	TGTGCCGGGGACAGGGGAGGCTATGGCTACACCTTC	CAGDRGGYGYTF
TRBV28	TRBJ1-5	.	.	TGTGCCAGCAGTTCTGGCAATCAGCCCCAGCATTTT	CASSSGNQPQHF
TRBV2	TRBJ2-1	TRBD2	.	TGTGCCAGCAACGGACTAGCGGGAAGCTCCTACAATGAGCAGTTCTTC	CASNGLAGSSYNEQFF
TRBV10-2	TRBJ2-1	.	.	TGCGCCAGCCTGAGCCTCTCCCGAGGGCATGAGCAGTTCTTC	CASLSLSRGHEQFF
TRBV7-9	TRBJ1-1	.	.	TGTGCCAGCAGCTTAGGGGCGAACACTGAAGCTTTCTTT	CASSLGANTEAFF
TRBV2	TRBJ2-3	TRBD2	.	TGTGCCAGCAACGTAGCGGGAGGGATAGATACGCAGTATTTT	CASNVAGGIDTQYF
TRBV10-3	TRBJ2-4	TRBD2	once	TGTGCCATCAGTGAGTCTATCGCGGGAGAACTCATTCAGTACTTC	CAISESIAGELIQYF
TRBV5-1	TRBJ2-2	.	.	TGCGCCGCGAGGGAACACTCGAACACCGGGGAGCTGTTTTTT	CAAREHSNTGELFF
TRBV7-2	TRBJ2-1	TRBD2	.	TGTGCCAGCAACGAGCGGGGGGGAACCCACAATGAGCAGTTCTTC	CASNERGGTHNEQFF
TRBV2	TRBJ1-2	TRBD1	.	TGTGCCAGCAGTGAGGCAGGGGGCGACTATGGCTACACCTTC	CASSEAGGDYGYTF
TRBV27	TRBJ2-7	TRBD2	.	TGTGCCAGCAGTTTAGGGACTAGCAAGTACTTC	CASSLGTSKYF
TRBV3-1/TRBV3-2	TRBJ2-2	TRBD2	.	TGTGCCAGCAGCCCCAGACTAGCGGGGGGCCATTACGGTGACACCGGGGAGCTGTTTTTT	CASSPRLAGGHYGDTGELFF
TRBV5-1	TRBJ1-3	.	.	TGCGCCAGCAGCGTGGGACACTCGAGCTCTGGAAACACCATATATTTT	CASSVGHSSSGNTIYF
TRBV4-1	TRBJ1-1	TRBD1	once	TGCGCCAGCAGCCATCCAACCGGGACAGAGAACACTGAAGCTTTCTTT	CASSHPTGTENTEAFF
TRBV3-1/TRBV3-2	TRBJ1-1	.	.	TGTGCCAGCAGCCAAGAATCCCGACAGTACACTGAAGCTTTCTTT	CASSQESRQYTEAFF